This TCR beta chain was identified in a study of shared clonotypes between healthy human individuals. This CDR3 has 16 residues. Points from the study as a whole: In general, naive subsets displayed greater estimated richness than memory subsets did. A handful of donors shared around 5% of their naive CD4 clonotypes.

CD4+ cells yielded CD45RA+ naive and CD45RA-negative memory subsets. Only in-frame clones appear in the TCRdb table, and some are missing; sequencing was by immunoSEQ multiplex PCR. This repertoire shows 1.6 million or so clones, roughly 96% found once; its top ten account for 0.95% to 1.5%. Note on this clone: Its antigen is currently unknown.

J is TRBJ1-5 and V is TRBV21-1; TRBD1, the table's D call, lacks a check against the DNA. TRBV21-1 is a pseudogene locus. The receptor's source is a man aged 25 to 40 in good health. The sequencing input was naive CD4+ T cells sorted from blood. Subset here: CD45RA+ positively selected. CDR3 loop: CASSKSGQVVNQPQHF. The CDR3 DNA sequence: TGTGCCAGCAGCAAATCTGGGCAGGTGGTGAATCAGCCCCAGCATTTT.